This TCR beta chain originates from a study of CD8 T cells in ankylosing spondylitis. For TCR beta, libraries came from quantitative 5'-RACE with molecular barcodes. TCRdb analysed the 5' RACE reads with MiXCR anew, one entry per CDR3 protein. The sample carries 150,000 or so distinct CDR3 sequences, 25% to 35% recorded once. The germline gives CDR1 SGDLS, CDR2 YYNGEE. V was clipped by 1 base and J by 5 bases, with 15 bases between them. This CDR3 contains 15 residues. This clonotype occurred a few times. The sequence was obtained from a male donor with ankylosing spondylitis. The sample was synovial fluid, either unsorted or a sorted T cell fraction (not recorded which). The chain combines TRBV9 with TRBJ1-1, with D maybe TRBD1 (5 bases). The CDR3 sequence: CASSVSAGLWTEAFF. The DNA of the CDR3 is TGTGCCAGCAGCGTATCGGCGGGGCTGTGGACTGAAGCTTTCTTT. The entire variable domain, with the rest obtained from reference TRBV9 and TRBJ1-1, is as follows: DSGVTQTPKHLITATGQRVTLRCSPRSGDLSVYWYQQSLDQGLQFLIQYYNGEERAKGNILERFSAQQFPDLHSELNLSSLELGDSALYFCASSVSAGLWTEAFFGQGTRLTVV.